Given below is one T cell receptor beta chain in context. Its antigen remains unidentified. The entry originates in a study of T cell responses to AZD1222 COVID-19 vaccine. Study observations and caveats: Among spike-specific TCRs, nearly half reportedly target unmutated variant regions. Repertoires were obtained only post-peak T cell response.

Looked up from germline, CDR1 is SGHNT and CDR2 is YYREEE (reference sequence). The CDR3 covers 15 residues. V gave up 8 bases and J gave up 2 bases, with 16 bases separating them. The protocol was immunoSEQ multiplex PCR, while the TCRdb copy is restricted to in-frame clones and leaves out a portion. The sample carries roughly 130,000 clones, 85% to 95% recorded once. The receptor comes from an adult in good health. The sample consisted of peripheral blood, taken on day 0 of AZD1222 vaccination. The chain carries TRBV5-4 and TRBJ2-2, with D unclear. CDR3 loop: CASQGGVDNTGELFF. The CDR3 nucleotides read TGTGCCAGTCAAGGTGGGGTAGACAACACCGGGGAGCTGTTTTTT.